This T cell receptor (beta chain) was observed in a study of blood T cell repertoires in COVID-19. For the study at large: The cDNA or gDNA used as material had been derived from T cells, B-cell-depleted T cells, or PBMCs.

TCRdb's table, derived via immunoSEQ multiplex PCR, lists solely in-frame clones and lacks some. The repertoire holds 110,000 or so clones, 88% seen once, with over 6.5% in the top ten. This CDR3 has 13 residues. J gave up 12 bases and V 0 bases, and 7 bases lay outside the gene matches. Per germline, CDR1 SGHNT and CDR2 YYREEE (reference sequence). V gene TRBV5-4 combines with J gene TRBJ2-7; 9 nucleotides line up with TRBD1. The sequenced sample was peripheral blood. This clonotype was obtained from a woman aged 65 to 85 who had recovered from COVID-19. This CDR3 is CASSLGDREIRYF. DNA for the CDR3: TGTGCCAGCAGCTTGGGGGACAGGGAAATACGGTACTTC.